Listed below are T cell receptor beta chains from one sample, sequenced in a study of Graves' ophthalmopathy and Graves' hyperthyroidism. TCRdb processed the multiplex PCR reads anew with MiXCR; each CDR3 protein has one entry. Counted here are about 740,000 distinct CDR3 sequences, roughly two fifths occurring once; the ten biggest clones make up 44%. The sample taken for sequencing was peripheral blood. The receptors stem from an adult man with Graves' ophthalmopathy. Each CDR3 is given with its conserved first and last residue. Rows give clone size only sometimes, using once, few, many, or a class for an expanded clone.

V gene,clone size,CDR3 length,J gene,CDR3 protein
TRBV12-3/TRBV12-4,many,13,TRBJ1-1,CASSLKENTEAFF
TRBV25-1,many,15,TRBJ2-2,CASSVSSGGTGELFF
TRBV7-2,many,15,TRBJ2-7,CASSVRGQGPYEQYF
TRBV7-9,.,14,TRBJ2-7,CASSRRTGGLEQYF
TRBV20-1,few,15,TRBJ2-7,CSANEPSGEVYEQYF
TRBV29-1,.,13,TRBJ1-3,CSVGADYGYTIYF
TRBV12-3/TRBV12-4,.,17,TRBJ1-3,CASSFEFDRSSGNTIYF
TRBV7-6,.,14,TRBJ1-2,CASSVEAGIHGYTF
TRBV19,.,14,TRBJ1-6,CASKTGTGVRPLHF
TRBV10-3,once,14,TRBJ1-2,CAITRTGPNYGYTF
TRBV10-3,many,13,TRBJ1-1,CAISKTANTEAFF
TRBV10-3,many,14,TRBJ1-1,CASSSATGRPEAFF
TRBV10-3,.,13,TRBJ2-5,CAISLAGGQPQYF
TRBV7-2,few,20,TRBJ2-6,CASSLVGLIGNSSGANVLTF
TRBV2,few,15,TRBJ2-5,CATTLRGSALETQYF
TRBV20-1,.,17,TRBJ2-7,CSARDPTEKGPLHEQYF
TRBV28,.,14,TRBJ1-1,CASSLGGAKSEAFF
TRBV14,few,14,TRBJ1-4,CASSHEVFGEKLFF
TRBV29-1,.,13,TRBJ2-1,CSVEFRGRDEQFF
TRBV9,.,15,TRBJ1-6,CASSPDRGSVSPLHF
TRBV7-2,once,15,TRBJ1-4,CASSVTRQGGEKLFF